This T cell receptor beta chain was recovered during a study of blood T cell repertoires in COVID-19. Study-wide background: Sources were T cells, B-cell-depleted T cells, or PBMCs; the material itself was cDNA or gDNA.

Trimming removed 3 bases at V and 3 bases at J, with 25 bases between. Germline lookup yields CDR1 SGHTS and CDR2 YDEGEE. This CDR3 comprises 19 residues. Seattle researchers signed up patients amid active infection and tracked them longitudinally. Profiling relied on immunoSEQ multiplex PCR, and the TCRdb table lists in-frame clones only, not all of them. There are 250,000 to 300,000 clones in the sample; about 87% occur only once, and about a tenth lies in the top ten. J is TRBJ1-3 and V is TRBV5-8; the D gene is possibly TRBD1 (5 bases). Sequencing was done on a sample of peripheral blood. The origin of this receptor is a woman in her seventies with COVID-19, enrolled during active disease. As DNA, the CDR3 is TGTGCCAGCAGCTCGACTCCAATAACCGGGACTCTCCTTGGAAACACCATATATTTT. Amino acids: CASSSTPITGTLLGNTIYF.